A single sample gave rise to the 18 T cell receptor beta chains below, sequenced in a study of technical replicates of blood from a handful of donors. Only in-frame clones appear in the TCRdb table, and some are missing; sequencing was by immunoSEQ multiplex PCR. The data show 15,000 to 20,000 clones, 87% seen once. The sequenced sample consisted of PBMCs. These receptors were obtained from a human donor in good health.

The chain employs TRBV4-2 and TRBJ1-5; TRBD1 is a possible D gene (6 bases). V gave up 1 base and J gave up 5 bases, with 6 bases separating them. From germline, CDR1 is LGHNA and CDR2 YNFKEQ. CDR3 size: 13 residues. CDR3 loop: CASSQAGDQPQHF. The CDR3 bases are TGTGCCAGCAGCCAAGCAGGGGATCAGCCCCAGCATTTT.

The chain recombines TRBV7-9 with TRBJ2-7; the match to TRBD1 covers 11 bases. Germline CDR1 is SEHNR and CDR2 is FQNEAQ (reference sequence). J gave up 5 bases and V 3 bases, and 3 bases lay outside the gene matches. CDR3 size: 14 residues. This CDR3 reads CASSLGTGGHEQYF. In DNA form, the CDR3 reads TGTGCCAGCAGCTTGGGGACAGGGGGGCACGAGCAGTACTTC.

This chain uses TRBV14 with TRBJ2-5; 9 positions agree with TRBD2. The germline gives CDR1 SGHDN, CDR2 FVKESK. The V segment lost 3 bases and the J segment 4 bases; nucleotides outside the gene matches: 6. This CDR3 has 15 residues. Here the CDR3 DNA reads TGTGCCAGCAGCCATCCGATAGCGGGAGCAGAGACCCAGTACTTC. Protein product: CASSHPIAGAETQYF.

The chain employs TRBV4-2 and TRBJ2-1, with D possibly matching TRBD2 (6 bases). V dropped 0 bases and J dropped 7 bases, with 22 bases sitting between them. Germline-derived CDR1 and CDR2 are LGHNA and YNFKEQ. The CDR3 is 18 amino acids. The CDR3 sequence is CASSQDPQAGLRSNEQFF. CDR3 coding DNA: TGTGCCAGCAGCCAAGATCCCCAGGCGGGGCTAAGAAGTAATGAGCAGTTCTTC.

This clone was seen a single time. The chain combines TRBV30 with TRBJ1-2; D unresolved. This CDR3 comprises 11 residues. Trimming removed 4 bases from V and 8 bases from J, with 11 bases in between. Germline V lookup: CDR1 GTSNPN, CDR2 SVGIG (reference sequence). This chain's CDR3 is CAWTSGGGYTF. CDR3 nucleotide sequence: TGTGCCTGGACGAGCGGTGGAGGCTACACCTTC.

The chain employs TRBV7-6 and TRBJ2-1; 11 nucleotides align to TRBD2. V lost 2 bases and J lost 5; bases outside the gene matches: 2. The CDR3 is 15 amino acids. CDR1 SGHVS and CDR2 FNYEAQ come from the germline V gene. CDR3 region: CASSLQTSGNNEQFF. DNA of the CDR3: TGTGCCAGCAGCTTACAGACTAGCGGGAACAATGAGCAGTTCTTC.

CDR3 in DNA: TGTGCCAGCAGTGACCCGGGAGGCTATGGCTACACCTTC. Residues: CASSDPGGYGYTF. The rearrangement links TRBV6-4 to TRBJ1-2; D not resolved. Trimming left V 2 bases short and J 4 bases short, with 8 bases between. From germline, CDR1 is MRHNA and CDR2 SNTAGT. The CDR3 extends over 13 amino acids.

The chain carries TRBV27 and TRBJ2-7, with TRBD1 matching 9 bases. V was pared by 4 bases and J by 2 bases, with 3 bases of the junction left unmatched. Germline V lookup: CDR1 MNHEY, CDR2 SMNVEV (reference sequence). This CDR3 contains 14 residues. CDR3 in DNA: TGTGCCAGCAGTTGGGGGACAGGGCCCTACGAGCAGTACTTC. It specifies CASSWGTGPYEQYF.

This rearrangement joins TRBV28 to TRBJ1-1; D possibly corresponds to TRBD1 (6 bases). The germline V gene encodes CDR1 MDHEN and CDR2 SYDVKM. The CDR3 is made up of 16 amino acids. V lost 7 bases, J lost 1 base, and 19 bases lay in between. The CDR3 region is CASIIYPGTQNTEAFF. The CDR3, as DNA: TGTGCCAGCATTATCTATCCCGGGACACAGAACACTGAAGCTTTCTTT.

The chain uses TRBV2 and TRBJ2-1; 9 positions agree with TRBD1. V lost 4 bases and J lost 9; bases outside the gene matches: 10. CDR3 length equals 15 residues. Germline CDR1 reads SNHLY; CDR2 reads FYNNEI. The CDR3 loop reads CASSASGTGLSEQFF. The CDR3 DNA is TGTGCCAGCAGTGCCTCGGGGACAGGGTTGAGTGAGCAGTTCTTC.

This chain joins TRBV5-8 and TRBJ2-7; 8 bases map to TRBD1. CDR1 SGHTS and CDR2 YDEGEE come from the germline V gene. This CDR3 contains 16 residues. J gave up 4 bases and V 2 bases, and 11 bases lay outside the gene matches. Here the CDR3 reads CASSFGQGQILYEQYF. Written as DNA, the CDR3 is TGTGCCAGCAGCTTCGGACAGGGCCAAATCCTATACGAGCAGTACTTC.

J is TRBJ2-3 and V is TRBV6-1, with 7 bases that match TRBD1. CDR1 is MNHNS, CDR2 SASEGT, per germline. The CDR3 covers 15 residues. Trimming cost V 8 bases and J 2 bases; bases outside gene matches: 10. The CDR3 loop reads CASREGTGVTDTQYF. CDR3 bases: TGTGCCAGCCGAGAGGGAACAGGGGTCACAGATACGCAGTATTTT.

This chain connects TRBV6-4 to TRBJ2-6; TRBD1 agrees at 7 bases. Unmatched junction bases numbered 3, after V lost 3 bases and J lost 1 base. The CDR3 totals 16 residues. Germline CDR1 MRHNA, CDR2 SNTAGT. The CDR3 DNA sequence: TGTGCCAGCAGTGAGTCGGGACAGTCTGGGGCCAACGTCCTGACTTTC. This encodes CASSESGQSGANVLTF.

The chain joins TRBV7-9 to TRBJ2-3; the match to TRBD1 covers 7 bases. The CDR3 is made up of 15 amino acids. CDR1 and CDR2 (germline): SEHNR, FQNEAQ (reference sequence). Trimming cost V 2 bases and J 3 bases; bases outside gene matches: 5. This CDR3 reads CASSLTGVRTDTQYF. CDR3 bases: TGTGCCAGCAGCTTAACAGGGGTTCGAACAGATACGCAGTATTTT.

J is TRBJ2-1 and V is TRBV4-1, with 12 bases matching TRBD2. The V and J ends lost 4 bases and 3 bases, in that order; junction bases with no gene match: 13. This CDR3 has 19 residues. CDR1 MGHRA and CDR2 YSYEKL come from the germline V gene. The CDR3 is CASSRGLLAGGQVYNEQFF. The CDR3 nucleotides are TGCGCCAGCAGCCGGGGTTTACTAGCGGGAGGCCAGGTCTACAATGAGCAGTTCTTC.

The chain uses TRBV30 and TRBJ2-1; TRBD1 aligns across 12 bases. V gave up 2 bases and J gave up 1 base; unmatched junction bases: 9. CDR3 length: 18 residues. In germline, CDR1 is GTSNPN, CDR2 SVGIG (reference sequence). In DNA, the CDR3 is TGTGCCTGGAGTTTTGGGGACAGGGGGCTTTCGTCCTACAATGAGCAGTTCTTC. Translation gives CAWSFGDRGLSSYNEQFF. Supplemented by reference TRBV30 and TRBJ2-1, the full variable domain reads SQTIHQWPATLVQPVGSPLSLECTVEGTSNPNLYWYRQAAGRGLQLLFYSVGIGQISSEVPQNLSASRPQDRQFILSSKKLLLSDSGFYLCAWSFGDRGLSSYNEQFFGPGTRLTVL.

This rearrangement joins TRBV7-6 to TRBJ2-1, with 9 bases that match TRBD2. Trimming at V came to 1 base and at J to 10 bases, leaving 5 bases not matched to a gene. The CDR3 sequence is 14 residues long. Germline values: CDR1 SGHVS, CDR2 FNYEAQ. The CDR3 coding sequence is TGTGCCAGCAGCTTAGAGGGTACTAGCGGGGAGCAGTTCTTC. It specifies CASSLEGTSGEQFF.

This rearrangement joins TRBV6-1 to TRBJ1-5, with D uncertain. This CDR3 has 12 amino acids. V lost 6 bases and J lost 4, with 7 bases in between. Germline CDR1 MNHNS, CDR2 SASEGT. DNA for the CDR3: TGTGCCAGCAGACAGTCGAATCAGCCCCAGCATTTT. Its protein is CASRQSNQPQHF.